This entry lists 10 T cell receptor beta chains sequenced from one sample in a study of blood T cells in healthy people across ages. A sample-barcoded 5' primer and a J-beta primer mix were used in a second PCR of about 7 to 11 cycles. TCRdb re-derived calls from the 5' RACE reads in MiXCR, one entry per CDR3 protein. The data show about 640,000 distinct CDR3 sequences, with 45% to 65% seen just once and approximately 37% held by the top ten. Sequenced input: blood. All receptors derive from a man in his fifties or sixties in good health.

This clonotype was seen a handful of times. This chain links TRBV6-2 or TRBV6-3 with TRBJ1-2, with TRBD1 matching over 10 bases. V was clipped by 6 bases and J by 6 bases; unmatched bases: 7. The CDR3 covers 14 residues. The germline V gene has CDR1 MNHEY and CDR2 SVGEGT. The CDR3 DNA reads TGTGCCAGCAGACTGACAGGGGGCTTTCATGGCTACACCTTC. Protein sequence: CASRLTGGFHGYTF.

This clonotype has only a few counts. As DNA, the CDR3 is TGCAGTGCCCCACCGGCTTTCTTT. It specifies CSAPPAFF. The chain links TRBV20-1 to TRBJ1-1, with D unclear. The CDR3 spans 8 residues. Trimming removed 6 bases from V and 11 bases from J, with 7 bases in between. Germline CDR1 reads DFQATT; CDR2 reads SNEGSKA (reference sequence).

On this clonotype: The junction departs from germline at one end; a sequencing error may be responsible. The chain employs TRBV5-1 and TRBJ2-5, with TRBD1 matching over 7 bases. Germline lookup yields CDR1 SGHRS and CDR2 YFSETQ. This CDR3 spans 14 amino acids. The CDR3 loop reads CASSPGTVEETQYF. The CDR3 region has the DNA TGTGCCAGCAGTCCCGGGACAGTGGAAGAGACCCAGTACTTC.

The chain combines TRBV5-1 with TRBJ2-1; D is possibly TRBD1 (6 bases). The germline CDR1 and CDR2 sequences are SGHRS and YFSETQ. Trimming removed 4 bases from V and 4 bases from J, with 12 bases in between. The CDR3 length is 14 residues. The CDR3, as DNA: TGCGCCAGCAGCAAAGAACAGGGTTACAATGAGCAGTTCTTC. This translates into CASSKEQGYNEQFF.

V gene TRBV6-6 combines with J gene TRBJ2-1, with D perhaps TRBD2 (5 bases). The ends were cut back, 6 bases at V and 0 bases at J, with 12 bases in the middle. Germline CDR1 MNHNY, CDR2 SVGAGI (reference sequence). This CDR3 has 15 amino acids. The CDR3 DNA sequence: TGTGCCAGCAGCCGGACTGGAAGCTCCTACAATGAGCAGTTCTTC. As protein: CASSRTGSSYNEQFF.

This chain connects TRBV6-5 to TRBJ1-1; a weak D match, TRBD1 (5 bases). The germline CDR1 and CDR2 sequences are MNHEY and SVGAGI. V was trimmed by 7 bases and J by 1 base, leaving 10 bases between them. The CDR3 is 13 amino acids. The CDR3 loop reads CASMVRGNTEAFF. CDR3 DNA sequence: TGTGCCAGCATGGTAAGGGGGAACACTGAAGCTTTCTTT.

The chain carries TRBV20-1 and TRBJ1-1; a possible D gene is TRBD1 (5 bases). This CDR3 has 12 residues. Germline V gene sequence: CDR1 DFQATT, CDR2 SNEGSKA (reference sequence). Trimming took 6 bases from V and 3 from J, leaving 11 bases between them. The CDR3 spells CSAPGQDTEAFF. The CDR3 DNA sequence: TGCAGTGCCCCGGGGCAGGACACTGAAGCTTTCTTT.

This clonotype has just a few counts. This chain uses TRBV10-3 with TRBJ2-5; 10 nucleotides agree with TRBD1. This CDR3 is built from 14 residues. Trimming took 2 bases from V and 11 from J; bases not matched to a gene: 8. CDR1 and CDR2 from the germline V gene are ENHRY and SYGVKD. CDR3 protein: CAISEGTGEREQYF. The CDR3, as DNA: TGTGCCATCAGTGAGGGGACAGGGGAGAGAGAGCAGTACTTC.

This clonotype was observed a few times. This rearrangement joins TRBV10-3 to TRBJ1-2; 9 bases are shared with TRBD1. V lost 7 bases, J lost 1 base, and 10 bases stayed unmatched. Germline values: CDR1 ENHRY, CDR2 SYGVKD. The CDR3 is 16 residues long. The CDR3 region is CAINPGQGVLNYGYTF. The CDR3 nucleotides are TGTGCCATCAACCCGGGACAGGGTGTCCTTAACTATGGCTACACCTTC.

The chain has TRBV18 and TRBJ1-4; TRBD1 aligns across 7 bases. After removal of 0 bases from V and 8 bases from J, the junction contained 9 bases not matched to a gene. Germline lookup yields CDR1 KGHSH and CDR2 LQKENI. The CDR3 sequence is 16 residues long. As DNA, the CDR3 is TGTGCCAGCTCACCACCGCTCGACAGGGTGGGCGAAAAACTGTTTTTT. Translating gives CASSPPLDRVGEKLFF.